The 14 T cell receptor beta chains below were found in one sample sequenced in a study of T cells after yellow fever vaccination. From the 5' RACE reads, TCRdb called clonotypes with MiXCR, one entry per CDR3 protein. The table shows about 350,000 distinct CDR3 sequences, with 7% to 10% occurring only once. Material: PBMCs, obtained about 41 days after the first yellow fever vaccination. These receptors all stem from a man younger than 30 who received the YFV17D yellow fever vaccine.

This clonotype came up many times. The CDR3 loop is CASSLEGTGVSPLHF. The CDR3 nucleotides are TGCGCCAGCAGCTTGGAAGGGACAGGGGTTTCACCCCTCCACTTT. The V call is TRBV5-1, the J call TRBJ1-6, with 10 nucleotides matching TRBD1. Germline-derived CDR1 and CDR2 are SGHRS and YFSETQ. The CDR3 loop spans 15 amino acids. V was clipped by 0 bases and J by 9 bases; unmatched bases: 3. Full variable domain (outside the CDR3, taken from reference TRBV5-1 and TRBJ1-6): KAGVTQTPRYLIKTRGQQVTLSCSPISGHRSVSWYQQTPGQGLQFLFEYFSETQRNKGNFPGRFSGRQFSNSRSEMNVSTLELGDSALYLCASSLEGTGVSPLHFGNGTRLTVT.

This clonotype has a handful of counts. This chain joins TRBV19 and TRBJ2-5; a possible D gene is TRBD1 (6 bases). This CDR3 contains 15 residues. CDR1 is LNHDA and CDR2 is SQIVND in the germline V gene (reference sequence). V dropped 3 bases and J dropped 5 bases, with 16 bases sitting between them. The CDR3 nucleotides are TGTGCCAGTAGTATCAGGGGCCGTTCTGGGGAGACCCAGTACTTC. It specifies CASSIRGRSGETQYF.

The rearrangement joins TRBV20-1 to TRBJ2-7; D may match TRBD1 or TRBD2 (5 bases each). Germline lookup yields CDR1 DFQATT and CDR2 SNEGSKA (reference sequence). The V and J ends lost 0 bases and 0 bases respectively, with 15 bases between them. The CDR3 extends over 16 amino acids. This CDR3 reads CSARDRGTPSSYEQYV. The DNA for the CDR3 is TGCAGTGCTAGAGATCGAGGGACCCCGTCCTCCTACGAGCAGTACGTC.

In its sample, this clonotype was seen a few times. J is TRBJ2-5 and V is TRBV10-3; D is unresolved. V dropped 6 bases and J dropped 5 bases, with 16 bases sitting between them. CDR3 size: 14 residues. Germline V gene sequence: CDR1 ENHRY, CDR2 SYGVKD. The DNA for the CDR3 is TGTGCCATCAGGATGACCCCGGACGGGGAGACCCAGTACTTC. Its translation: CAIRMTPDGETQYF.

This clonotype has just a few counts. The chain carries TRBV29-1 and TRBJ2-1, with D tentatively TRBD1 or TRBD2 (5 bases each). Germline lookup yields CDR1 SQVTM and CDR2 ANQGSEA. There are 12 residues in the CDR3. V gave up 3 bases and J gave up 7 bases, with 10 bases separating them. CDR3 sequence (DNA): TGCAGCGTTGATGGGGGTTGGAATGAGCAGTTCTTC. The encoded protein is CSVDGGWNEQFF.

This clonotype was detected ten times or more. V and J are TRBV18 and TRBJ2-5; D is possibly TRBD1 (6 bases). V lost 3 bases and J lost 2, with 7 bases in between. Per the germline V gene, CDR1 is KGHSH and CDR2 is LQKENI. The CDR3 spans 13 residues. The CDR3 region is CASSPDRQETQYF. The CDR3 nucleotides are TGTGCCAGCTCACCGGACAGACAAGAGACCCAGTACTTC.

This clonotype was seen only a few times. The rearrangement joins TRBV6-2 or TRBV6-3 to TRBJ2-1, with a possible D match to TRBD1 (5 bases). The CDR3 runs to 16 residues. The germline gives CDR1 MNHEY, CDR2 SVGEGT. Trimming left V 0 bases short and J 8 bases short, with 17 bases between. The CDR3 DNA is TGTGCCAGCAGTTACTCGATGGGGCGTCGATTGGATGAGCAGTTCTTC. Translating gives CASSYSMGRRLDEQFF.

This clonotype was detected ten times or more. The CDR3 is CASKGVSAAGEQFF. The CDR3 region has the DNA TGTGCCAGCAAAGGGGTGTCGGCAGCCGGTGAGCAGTTCTTC. The chain combines TRBV12-3 or TRBV12-4 with TRBJ2-1, with TRBD1 as a possible D gene (5 bases). The CDR3 runs 14 residues. The V end lost 7 bases, the J end lost 9 bases, and 19 bases lay between the germline ends.

This clonotype was detected only a few times. The gene calls are TRBV9 and TRBJ1-1; D possibly corresponds to TRBD1 (5 bases). This CDR3 is 15 amino acids long. V lost 0 bases and J 8 bases, leaving 17 bases between the germline ends. Germline-derived CDR1 and CDR2 are SGDLS and YYNGEE. The CDR3 DNA reads as TGTGCCAGCAGCGTAGGAGGGGATGGACTCGGCGAAGCTTTCTTT. This sequence encodes CASSVGGDGLGEAFF. The whole variable domain, filled in from reference TRBV9 and TRBJ1-1, reads DSGVTQTPKHLITATGQRVTLRCSPRSGDLSVYWYQQSLDQGLQFLIQYYNGEERAKGNILERFSAQQFPDLHSELNLSSLELGDSALYFCASSVGGDGLGEAFFGQGTRLTVV.

A few counts support this clonotype. The V call is TRBV11-1, the J call TRBJ2-2, with a weak D call TRBD2 (6 bases). Germline lookup yields CDR1 SGHAT and CDR2 FQDESV (reference sequence). This CDR3 spans 18 amino acids. V was pared by 4 bases and J by 0 bases, with 18 bases between. The CDR3 loop reads CASSWGRQTSTNTGELFF. The CDR3 DNA sequence: TGTGCCAGCAGCTGGGGGAGGCAGACAAGTACGAACACCGGGGAGCTGTTTTTT.

The chain uses TRBV5-1 and TRBJ1-6, with D unclear. CDR1 is SGHRS and CDR2 is YFSETQ in the germline V gene. The CDR3 extends over 13 amino acids. Trimming took 5 bases from V and 7 from J, leaving 10 bases between them. CDR3 nucleotides: TGCGCCAGCAGGAAGGGCGAGAATTCACCCCTCCACTTT. Protein sequence: CASRKGENSPLHF.

This clonotype was counted only a few times. The chain uses TRBV20-1 and TRBJ1-5; TRBD1 might be the D (6 bases). Trimming took 3 bases from V and 11 from J, leaving 17 bases between them. CDR1 DFQATT and CDR2 SNEGSKA come from the germline V gene (reference sequence). The CDR3 extends over 13 amino acids. The CDR3: CSARGASGRSQHF. The CDR3 bases are TGCAGTGCTAGGGGGGCCTCAGGGAGGTCCCAGCATTTT.

The sample holds many counts of this clonotype. This sequence joins TRBV27 and TRBJ1-6; 7 positions agree with TRBD1. The CDR3 has 16 residues. Germline V gives CDR1 MNHEY, CDR2 SMNVEV (reference sequence). With V trimmed by 4 bases and J by 7 bases, 10 bases remained unmatched. The CDR3 sequence: CASSSPNYRGNSPLHF. The CDR3 region has the DNA TGTGCCAGCAGTTCCCCTAATTACAGGGGCAATTCACCCCTCCACTTT.

The genes are TRBV3-1 and TRBJ1-1; D is uncertain. Trimming left V 5 bases short and J 2 bases short, with 9 bases between. The CDR3 has 13 amino acids. The germline gives CDR1 LGHDT, CDR2 YNNKEL (reference sequence). The CDR3 here is CASSWAGNTEAFF. CDR3 DNA sequence: TGTGCCAGCAGCTGGGCTGGAAACACTGAAGCTTTCTTT.